This T cell receptor beta chain was sequenced during a study of technical replicates of blood from a handful of donors. Germline V gene lookup returns CDR1 GTSNPN and CDR2 SVGIG (reference sequence). The germline V and J ends were trimmed by 0 bases and 1 base, with 18 bases remaining between them. The CDR3 has 17 amino acids. Sequenced by immunoSEQ multiplex PCR; TCRdb stores in-frame clones only, minus some. This sample has some 57,000 clones; roughly 86% occur once, and the top ten carry about 5%. This sequence was found in a human donor in good health. Some clones in this sample may be carry-over from other donors' samples. Source material: PBMCs. The J gene is TRBJ1-2, the V gene TRBV30, with D tentatively TRBD1 (5 bases). This CDR3 is CAWSVPGGYRNNYGYTF. Written as DNA, the CDR3 is TGTGCCTGGAGTGTACCGGGGGGATACCGTAATAACTATGGCTACACCTTC.